This T cell receptor beta chain was identified in a study of radiotherapy plus CTLA-4 blockade in lung cancer. Whole-study results and caveats: After treatment with radiotherapy plus ipilimumab, TCR clones that came from the tumor expanded in blood. Early blood T cell clone dynamics reportedly forecast response best, with interferon-beta.

Deletions cut 6 bases from V and 3 bases from J, with 12 bases between. Germline V gene sequence: CDR1 SGHRS, CDR2 YFSETQ. The CDR3 has 13 amino acids. CTLA-4 blockade using ipilimumab, together with focal radiation, was received by patients with chemo-refractory metastatic non-small-cell lung cancer. Libraries were prepared by immunoSEQ multiplex PCR; TCRdb keeps only in-frame clonotypes and omits some of them. This sample yields under 65,000 clones, of which approximately 82% are seen a single time; under 7% belongs to the top ten. Concerning this clone: Its specificity is unknown.

This chain links TRBV5-1 with TRBJ1-1, with D perhaps matching TRBD1 (6 bases). This TCR came from a human donor with non-small cell lung cancer whose response to radiotherapy plus ipilimumab could not be evaluated. The material was peripheral blood, obtained from a patient treated with radiotherapy plus ipilimumab. CDR3 amino acids: CASNIKGDTEAFF. The CDR3, as DNA: TGCGCCAGCAACATAAAGGGGGACACTGAAGCTTTCTTT. Based on the CDR3 plus reference TRBV5-1 and TRBJ1-1, the full variable domain is KAGVTQTPRYLIKTRGQQVTLSCSPISGHRSVSWYQQTPGQGLQFLFEYFSETQRNKGNFPGRFSGRQFSNSRSEMNVSTLELGDSALYLCASNIKGDTEAFFGQGTRLTVV.